Below, 15 T cell receptor beta chains from the same sample are listed, as sequenced in a study of T cells in Graves' hyperthyroidism and ophthalmopathy. There were TCR beta CDR3 regions amplified from RNA transcripts. In the first-round RT-PCR of the TCR CDR3, the HTBI primer set was used. TCRdb independently ran MiXCR on the multiplex PCR reads; one entry per CDR3 protein. The sample has about 380,000 distinct CDR3 sequences; 11% to 15% are singletons. Specimen: blood. Every receptor here comes from a woman aged 60-70 years with Graves' hyperthyroidism.

This clonotype was recorded at least ten times. The V gene is TRBV2, the J gene TRBJ2-1; no reliable D call. V dropped 2 bases and J dropped 10 bases, with 9 bases sitting between them. The CDR3 runs 12 residues. The germline gives CDR1 SNHLY, CDR2 FYNNEI. CDR3 residues: CASSERVGEQFF. The CDR3 DNA follows: TGTGCCAGCAGTGAAAGAGTTGGGGAGCAGTTCTTC.

This clonotype was observed a single time. The chain joins TRBV19 to TRBJ1-6; D might be TRBD1 (6 bases). The CDR3 has 13 residues. The V gene lost 3 bases and the J gene lost 11 bases, with 11 bases spanning the gap. Germline CDR1 LNHDA, CDR2 SQIVND (reference sequence). The CDR3 protein is CASSIGGLTPLHF. CDR3 in DNA: TGTGCCAGTAGTATCGGGGGGCTTACACCCCTCCACTTT.

Ten or more counts support this clonotype. The genes are TRBV12-3 or TRBV12-4 and TRBJ2-7; maybe TRBD1 (5 bases). The CDR3 spans 13 residues. The germline V and J ends were trimmed by 3 bases and 5 bases, with 11 bases remaining between them. CDR3 DNA: TGTGCCAGCAGTTTCCAGGGCGCCCACGAGCAGTACTTC. This translates into CASSFQGAHEQYF.

CDR3 sequence (DNA): TGTGCCAGCAGCCCGCACTCGGATGGGGGGCAGTACTTC. Its protein product is CASSPHSDGGQYF. The chain recombines TRBV9 with TRBJ2-7; D is tentatively TRBD1 or TRBD2 (5 bases each). Germline assignment: CDR1 SGDLS and CDR2 YYNGEE. The CDR3 spans 13 residues. Trimming cost V 4 bases and J 9 bases, with 17 bases left between them.

The chain has TRBV7-6 and TRBJ1-6, with D maybe TRBD1 (5 bases). This CDR3 spans 14 amino acids. Germline CDR1 SGHVS, CDR2 FNYEAQ. Trimming took off 3 bases at V and 8 bases at J, with 11 bases between the two ends. The CDR3 loop reads CASSLMGVDSPLHF. As DNA, the CDR3 is TGTGCCAGCAGCTTGATGGGGGTTGATTCACCCCTCCACTTT.

This clonotype was seen repeatedly, ten times or more. The rearrangement joins TRBV12-3 or TRBV12-4 to TRBJ2-2, with 7 bases that match TRBD2. The junction had 3 bases not matched to a gene; V was cut back by 6 bases and J by 5 bases. This CDR3 has 13 residues. DNA of the CDR3: TGTGCCAGCAGCAAGGGACTAACCGGGGAGCTGTTTTTT. Its protein is CASSKGLTGELFF.

This clonotype was seen repeatedly, ten times or more. CDR3 nucleotide sequence: TGTGCCAGCAGCTCCCCGGGGGCGGACGGCTACACCTTC. This translates into CASSSPGADGYTF. This chain uses TRBV11-3 with TRBJ1-2; tentative D call: TRBD1 (6 bases). Germline assignment: CDR1 SGHNT and CDR2 YENEEA. V gave up 4 bases and J gave up 8 bases, with 14 bases separating them. The CDR3 totals 13 residues.

This clonotype was observed a handful of times. This chain joins TRBV20-1 and TRBJ1-2; TRBD1 matches 9 bases. Germline V CDR1 and CDR2: DFQATT, SNEGSKA (reference sequence). The CDR3 runs to 13 residues. V shed 6 bases, J shed 4 bases, and the junction held 6 bases outside the gene matches. CDR3 protein: CSAEGQGLYGYTF. The CDR3 nucleotides are TGCAGTGCAGAGGGACAGGGCCTCTATGGCTACACCTTC.

The chain joins TRBV5-1 to TRBJ2-7; D remains unclear. Looked up from germline, CDR1 is SGHRS and CDR2 is YFSETQ. There are 15 residues in the CDR3. Trimming shortened V by 2 bases and J by 1 base, and 13 bases separated the two germline ends. CDR3 sequence (DNA): TGCGCCAGCAGCTTACTTTTGGTCTTATCCTACGAGCAGTACTTC. Residues: CASSLLLVLSYEQYF.

This clonotype was detected ten times or more. This chain uses TRBV4-2 with TRBJ2-1; TRBD2 matches at 10 bases. CDR3 length: 17 amino acids. Unmatched junction bases numbered 9, after V lost 2 bases and J lost 5 bases. Germline CDR1 reads LGHNA; CDR2 reads YNFKEQ. As DNA, the CDR3 is TGTGCCAGCAGCCAAAGCCCGAGACTAGCGGGCCACAATGAGCAGTTCTTC. It yields the protein CASSQSPRLAGHNEQFF.

The chain employs TRBV12-3 or TRBV12-4 and TRBJ2-2; TRBD2 aligns across 7 bases. The V segment lost 6 bases and the J segment 14 bases; nucleotides outside the gene matches: 9. This CDR3 has 12 residues. The DNA for the CDR3 is TGTGCCAGCAGCCGTCAACCGGGGGGACTGTTTTTT. Its translation is CASSRQPGGLFF.

This clonotype was recorded once. The J gene is TRBJ2-3, the V gene TRBV2, with TRBD2 matching 12 bases. The CDR3 is made up of 15 amino acids. Germline V CDR1 and CDR2: SNHLY, FYNNEI. Germline trimming cut 4 bases from V and 6 bases from J; bases unmatched to any gene: 5. CDR3 protein: CASSATSGSMDTQYF. The CDR3 DNA reads as TGTGCCAGCAGTGCGACTAGCGGGAGTATGGATACGCAGTATTTT.

This clonotype was counted ten times or more. The chain recombines TRBV13 with TRBJ2-2; D is ambiguous. Trimming shortened V by 0 bases and J by 2 bases, and 10 bases separated the two germline ends. Germline loops: CDR1 PRHDT, CDR2 FYEKMQ (reference sequence). CDR3 length: 16 amino acids. CDR3 sequence (DNA): TGTGCCAGCAGCTTAGGGGTCCTCCTCAACACCGGGGAGCTGTTTTTT. This codes for CASSLGVLLNTGELFF.

This clonotype was observed many times. The chain combines TRBV2 with TRBJ1-6; D remains unclear. The V gene lost 6 bases and the J gene lost 9 bases, with 12 bases spanning the gap. The germline V gene has CDR1 SNHLY and CDR2 FYNNEI. This CDR3 region has 13 residues. For the CDR3, the DNA is TGTGCCAGCAGCTCAGGACCTCTTTCACCCCTCCACTTT. Translation gives CASSSGPLSPLHF.

J is TRBJ2-5 and V is TRBV15, with TRBD1 identical over 7 bases. Germline-derived CDR1 and CDR2 are LNHNV and YYDKDF (reference sequence). The CDR3 covers 14 residues. Trimming removed 2 bases from V and 3 bases from J; junction bases left unmatched: 3. CDR3 nucleotide sequence: TGTGCCACCAGCAGATCCGGGACAGAAGAGACCCAGTACTTC. It codes for CATSRSGTEETQYF.